This T cell receptor (beta chain) was recorded in a study of blood T cells in healthy people across ages. Study-level findings and limits: It was the long-lived donors that had more naive CD4+ cells and higher diversity than aged donors.

The use of a sample-barcoded 5' primer and a J-beta primer mix characterized a second PCR of roughly 7 to 12 cycles. All cDNA molecules were each tagged by a template-switch adaptor with 12 random nucleotides. Each CDR3 protein gets one entry after TCRdb re-called the 5' RACE reads with MiXCR. The sample yields 1.5 million to 2 million distinct CDR3 sequences, approximately 28% seen once. This clonotype came up a few times. Its target is unknown. CDR3 size: 13 residues. Germline V gives CDR1 SGHTA, CDR2 FQGNSA. Trimming removed 4 bases from V and 10 bases from J, with 16 bases in between. The source material was blood. This sequence was found in a woman in her 30s in good health. J is TRBJ1-1 and V is TRBV7-2; D is unclear. The CDR3 spells CASSSGFEWSAFF. DNA for the CDR3: TGTGCCAGCAGCTCGGGGTTCGAGTGGTCAGCTTTCTTT.